These T cell receptor beta chains were read from a single sample in a study of vaccination and CD4 T cells after COVID-19. For these TCRs, the target antigens are not known. MiXCR was run by TCRdb on the PCR reads, yielding one entry per CDR3 protein. The sample consists of 9,900 or so distinct CDR3 sequences, roughly 73% of them appearing once. Sequencing input: CD4+ T cells from blood, cultured in vitro. These receptors all stem from a human donor who had recovered from COVID-19. The CDR3 runs from the conserved cysteine through the conserved F or W. D genes are given only for firm matches. Clone size, where shown, is once, few, many, or a class for clones that have expanded.

v_call: TRBV6-5
d_call: NA
clone_size: NA
j_call: TRBJ1-2
cdr3_nt: TGTGCCAGCAGTTATACCAGGGTCAGCTCGCATGGCTACACCTTC
cdr3_aa: CASSYTRVSSHGYTF

v_call: TRBV6-1
d_call: TRBD1
clone_size: NA
j_call: TRBJ2-5
cdr3_nt: TGTGCCAGTCGACAGGGTAAAGAGACCCAGTACTTC
cdr3_aa: CASRQGKETQYF

v_call: TRBV27
d_call: TRBD1
clone_size: NA
j_call: TRBJ1-6
cdr3_nt: TGTGCCAGCAGTTGGACAGGGAACGCCTATAATTCACCCCTCCACTTT
cdr3_aa: CASSWTGNAYNSPLHF

v_call: TRBV7-2
d_call: NA
clone_size: NA
j_call: TRBJ2-3
cdr3_nt: TGTGCCAGCACCCTCGTAAATACGCAGTATTTT
cdr3_aa: CASTLVNTQYF

v_call: TRBV7-9
d_call: TRBD1
clone_size: NA
j_call: TRBJ2-5
cdr3_nt: TGTGCCAGCAGCTTAGGGACAGGGGAGGGAGAGACCCAGTACTTC
cdr3_aa: CASSLGTGEGETQYF

v_call: TRBV6-2/TRBV6-3
d_call: TRBD2
clone_size: NA
j_call: TRBJ2-7
cdr3_nt: TGTGCCAGCAGTCACGGGGGGGCGTACCCTCGAGACGAGCAGTACTTC
cdr3_aa: CASSHGGAYPRDEQYF

v_call: TRBV10-3
d_call: NA
clone_size: once
j_call: TRBJ2-5
cdr3_nt: TGTGCCACCCGTTCTTCTGAGACCCAGTACTTC
cdr3_aa: CATRSSETQYF

v_call: TRBV2
d_call: NA
clone_size: NA
j_call: TRBJ2-7
cdr3_nt: TGTGCCAGCAGGGACACCTACGAGCAGTACTTC
cdr3_aa: CASRDTYEQYF

v_call: TRBV20-1
d_call: TRBD1
clone_size: NA
j_call: TRBJ1-6
cdr3_nt: TGCAGTGCTAGAAGATCCAGGGGACAGTATAATTCACCCCTCCACTTT
cdr3_aa: CSARRSRGQYNSPLHF

v_call: TRBV30
d_call: TRBD1
clone_size: NA
j_call: TRBJ1-2
cdr3_nt: TGTGCCTGGAGTAACCGAAAATACAGGGGAAGGAACTATGGCTACACCTTC
cdr3_aa: CAWSNRKYRGRNYGYTF